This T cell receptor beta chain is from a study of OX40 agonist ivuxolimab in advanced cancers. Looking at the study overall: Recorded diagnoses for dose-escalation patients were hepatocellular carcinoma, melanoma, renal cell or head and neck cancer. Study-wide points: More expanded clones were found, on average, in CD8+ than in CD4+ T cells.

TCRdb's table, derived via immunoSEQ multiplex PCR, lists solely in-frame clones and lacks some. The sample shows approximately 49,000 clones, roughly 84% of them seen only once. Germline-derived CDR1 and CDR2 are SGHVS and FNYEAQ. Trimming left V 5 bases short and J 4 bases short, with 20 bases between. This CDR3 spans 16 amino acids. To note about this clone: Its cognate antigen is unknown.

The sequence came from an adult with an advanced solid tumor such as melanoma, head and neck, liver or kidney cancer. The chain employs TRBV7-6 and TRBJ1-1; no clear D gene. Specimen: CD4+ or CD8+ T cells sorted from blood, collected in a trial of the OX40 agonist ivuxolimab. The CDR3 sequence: CASSGADMGVGTEAFF. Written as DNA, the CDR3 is TGTGCCAGCAGCGGCGCAGATATGGGAGTGGGCACTGAAGCTTTCTTT.